The 21 T cell receptor beta chains below were found in one sample sequenced in a study of PD-1 blockade in classical Hodgkin lymphoma. Indicated time point: cycle 4 day 1 (C4D1), after 6 weeks of nivolumab. Each patient relapsed following autologous stem cell transplantation, and prior brentuximab vedotin exposure differed. Using immunoSEQ multiplex PCR, the repertoire was profiled, and TCRdb retains in-frame clones only, with some absent. Of about 13,000 clones listed, approximately 78% are singletons. Specimen: peripheral blood mononuclear cells (PBMCs), collected before the fourth cycle of nivolumab. These receptors came from a human donor with classical Hodgkin lymphoma.

The chain uses TRBV7-2 and TRBJ1-1; D is unresolved. Looked up from germline, CDR1 is SGHTA and CDR2 is FQGNSA. CDR3 length equals 13 residues. Deletions cut 8 bases from V and 6 bases from J, with 16 bases between. This CDR3 is CASDRQVGAEAFF. Here the CDR3 DNA reads TGTGCCAGCGACCGCCAGGTAGGAGCTGAAGCTTTCTTT.

The chain couples TRBV10-3 to TRBJ2-7; D uncertain. Trimming took off 4 bases at V and 3 bases at J, with 13 bases between the two ends. The CDR3 has 14 amino acids. Looked up from germline, CDR1 is ENHRY and CDR2 is SYGVKD. The CDR3 nucleotides read TGTGCCATCAGTGTGGTAGGGATCGGCTACGAGCAGTACTTC. Its protein product is CAISVVGIGYEQYF.

The V and J genes are TRBV5-6 and TRBJ1-1; possibly TRBD1 for D (6 bases). The CDR3 length is 12 residues. Germline-derived CDR1 and CDR2 are SGHDT and YYEEEE. V was trimmed by 2 bases and J by 10 bases, leaving 12 bases between them. The CDR3 bases are TGTGCCAGCAGCTTTACAGGGAACGTAGCTTTCTTT. It codes for CASSFTGNVAFF.

The rearrangement joins TRBV15 to TRBJ1-1, with 8 bases aligning to TRBD1. Germline loops: CDR1 LNHNV, CDR2 YYDKDF (reference sequence). The length of the CDR3 is 17 residues. Losses at the gene ends were 0 bases for V and 1 base for J; bases not matched to a gene: 7. The CDR3 DNA reads as TGTGCCACCAGCAGAGATCCGACAGGGGCGACGAACACTGAAGCTTTCTTT. Translation: CATSRDPTGATNTEAFF. The full variable domain, with the rest looked up from reference TRBV15 and TRBJ1-1, is DAMVIQNPRYQVTQFGKPVTLSCSQTLNHNVMYWYQQKSSQAPKLLFHYYDKDFNNEADTPDNFQSRRPNTSFCFLDIRSPGLGDTAMYLCATSRDPTGATNTEAFFGQGTRLTVV.

This clone was seen only once. The CDR3 loop is CASSPLGQGFDEQFF. CDR3 nucleotides: TGTGCCAGCAGCCCCCTAGGACAGGGTTTCGATGAGCAGTTCTTC. The rearrangement uses TRBV7-2 and TRBJ2-1; 8 bases are shared with TRBD1. The V gene's germline CDR1 is SGHTA and CDR2 FQGNSA. The length of the CDR3 is 15 residues. The ends lost 5 bases at V and 8 bases at J; junction bases unmatched: 11.

V is TRBV11-3 and J is TRBJ2-3; a weak D match, TRBD2 (5 bases). V was clipped by 5 bases and J by 5 bases, with 11 bases between them. The CDR3 is made up of 13 amino acids. Germline V gene lookup returns CDR1 SGHNT and CDR2 YENEEA. The CDR3 is CASSTRTGDTQYF. CDR3 bases: TGTGCCAGCAGCACCCGGACTGGAGATACGCAGTATTTT.

The genes are TRBV5-4 and TRBJ2-1, with TRBD2 identical over 8 bases. V lost 4 bases, J lost 3 bases, and 9 bases stayed unmatched. CDR3 size: 16 residues. In germline, CDR1 is SGHNT, CDR2 YYREEE (reference sequence). CDR3 region: CASSVGAGGVYNEQFF. The CDR3 DNA is TGTGCCAGCAGCGTTGGTGCGGGAGGCGTCTACAATGAGCAGTTCTTC.

The rearrangement links TRBV5-6 to TRBJ2-5; TRBD1 might be the D (5 bases). Trimming took off 4 bases at V and 1 base at J, with 11 bases between the two ends. There are 14 residues in the CDR3. Per germline, CDR1 SGHDT and CDR2 YYEEEE. Written as DNA, the CDR3 is TGTGCCAGCAGCCGCGGACAACTCCAAGAGACCCAGTACTTC. Translation: CASSRGQLQETQYF.

This chain uses TRBV9 with TRBJ2-3; the D gene could be TRBD1 or TRBD2 (5 bases each). The V gene lost 4 bases and the J gene lost 6 bases, with 21 bases spanning the gap. From germline, CDR1 is SGDLS and CDR2 YYNGEE. The CDR3 is 16 amino acids. CDR3 nucleotides: TGTGCCAGCAGCTCCCAGGCTCCGGGGACCGGTGATACGCAGTATTTT. Translated: CASSSQAPGTGDTQYF.

This clone was detected only once. V gene TRBV9 combines with J gene TRBJ1-2; 9 bases line up with TRBD1. CDR1 and CDR2 from the germline V gene are SGDLS and YYNGEE. The CDR3 is made up of 14 amino acids. V trimming: 5 bases; J trimming: 8 bases; junction bases outside the gene matches: 10. The CDR3 region is CASSTTGGAGGYTF. In nucleotides, the CDR3 is TGTGCCAGCAGTACAACAGGGGGCGCGGGAGGCTACACCTTC.

The table lists this clone with a few counts. This chain connects TRBV6-1 to TRBJ1-2; 9 positions match TRBD1. CDR1 is MNHNS and CDR2 is SASEGT in the germline V gene. There are 15 residues in the CDR3. V shed 7 bases, J shed 4 bases, and the junction held 10 bases outside the gene matches. CDR3 residues: CASKVRTGATYGYTF. CDR3 in DNA: TGTGCCAGCAAAGTAAGGACAGGGGCCACCTATGGCTACACCTTC.

The V gene is TRBV27, the J gene TRBJ2-1, with 7 bases lining up with TRBD1. This CDR3 has 12 residues. The J segment lost 13 bases and the V segment lost 4 bases, leaving 7 bases of the junction unmatched. Per the germline V gene, CDR1 is MNHEY and CDR2 is SMNVEV (reference sequence). Here the CDR3 reads CASSSLGGGQFF. The CDR3 DNA sequence: TGTGCCAGCAGTTCCCTAGGGGGCGGCCAGTTCTTC.

This chain links TRBV4-2 with TRBJ1-6; TRBD1 might be the D (5 bases). V dropped 4 bases and J dropped 10 bases, with 8 bases sitting between them. Germline CDR1 reads LGHNA; CDR2 reads YNFKEQ. The CDR3 extends over 12 amino acids. In DNA form, the CDR3 reads TGTGCCAGCAGCCGCAGGGACTCACCCCTCCACTTT. Protein product: CASSRRDSPLHF.

The rearrangement links TRBV28 to TRBJ2-4; 9 bases fit TRBD1. The J segment lost 7 bases and the V segment lost 3 bases, leaving 16 bases of the junction unmatched. From germline, CDR1 is MDHEN and CDR2 SYDVKM. The CDR3 has 18 residues. The CDR3 loop is CASSFPPKTGGRRNIQYF. In nucleotides, the CDR3 is TGTGCCAGCAGTTTCCCCCCAAAGACAGGGGGGAGGAGGAACATTCAGTACTTC.

The chain uses TRBV7-9 and TRBJ1-2; tentatively, D is TRBD1 (5 bases). V was cut by 5 bases and J by 2 bases, with 15 bases left in between. The CDR3 loop spans 15 amino acids. Per germline, CDR1 SEHNR and CDR2 FQNEAQ (reference sequence). Here the CDR3 reads CASSQSETENYGYTF. The CDR3 DNA reads as TGTGCCAGCAGCCAAAGCGAGACAGAAAACTATGGCTACACCTTC.

V is TRBV19 and J is TRBJ1-1; D gene uncertain. V was shortened by 8 bases and J by 1 base, with 8 bases between the two germline ends. Germline assignment: CDR1 LNHDA and CDR2 SQIVND (reference sequence). This CDR3 region has 12 residues. CDR3 DNA sequence: TGTGCCAGTTCTCACAGGAACACTGAAGCTTTCTTT. The encoded protein is CASSHRNTEAFF.

Only one count was recorded for this clone. This chain uses TRBV5-1 with TRBJ1-2, with 8 positions matching TRBD1. V shed 5 bases and J 7 bases; nucleotides not matched to a gene: 10. CDR3 length: 14 amino acids. CDR1 is SGHRS, CDR2 YFSETQ, per germline. The CDR3 DNA sequence: TGCGCCAGCAGACCGACAGGGGAAAGGGGTGGCTACACCTTC. It is translated as CASRPTGERGGYTF.

The rearrangement uses TRBV28 and TRBJ1-5; D not certain. The CDR3 sequence is 17 residues long. Trimming left V 7 bases short and J 0 bases short, with 19 bases between. Looked up from germline, CDR1 is MDHEN and CDR2 is SYDVKM. For the CDR3, the DNA is TGTGCCAGCATGGGCTCATGGAGTCCTTTTAGCAATCAGCCCCAGCATTTT. Its translation is CASMGSWSPFSNQPQHF.

The chain is built from TRBV7-8 and TRBJ1-2; 7 bases align to TRBD1. Germline values: CDR1 SGHVS, CDR2 FQNEAQ. V shed 5 bases, J shed 2 bases, and the junction held 2 bases outside the gene matches. There are 13 residues in the CDR3. The CDR3 is CASSGDRNYGYTF. In DNA form, the CDR3 reads TGTGCCAGCAGCGGGGACAGAAACTATGGCTACACCTTC.

The rearrangement links TRBV2 to TRBJ2-1; 9 nucleotides line up with TRBD2. V lost 7 bases and J lost 7; bases outside the gene matches: 8. Germline CDR1 reads SNHLY; CDR2 reads FYNNEI. There are 14 residues in the CDR3. The CDR3 reads CASMKGLAMNEQFF. CDR3 bases: TGTGCCAGCATGAAGGGACTAGCCATGAATGAGCAGTTCTTC.

The chain uses TRBV5-4 and TRBJ1-4, with D maybe TRBD1 (6 bases). The CDR3 has 15 amino acids. The germline V and J ends were trimmed by 3 bases and 3 bases, with 12 bases remaining between them. The germline gives CDR1 SGHNT, CDR2 YYREEE (reference sequence). CDR3 DNA: TGTGCCAGCAGCTCTACAGGGAATTCTAATGAAAAACTGTTTTTT. Amino acids: CASSSTGNSNEKLFF.